These 22 T cell receptor beta chains were all obtained from the same sample, sequenced in a study of cytomegalovirus exposure and HLA in healthy donors. 60 Vbeta and 13 Jbeta primers were used in PCR. Sequenced by immunoSEQ multiplex PCR; TCRdb stores in-frame clones only, minus some. The sample contains 85,000 to 120,000 clones, 65% to 75% of which appear only once. The sequenced material came from PBMCs. All receptors derive from a female donor in good health and CMV-seronegative.

The rearrangement uses TRBV4-3 and TRBJ2-5; 8 bases match TRBD2. V dropped 1 base and J dropped 5; count of bases not matched to a gene: 6. This CDR3 is built from 15 residues. Germline V lookup: CDR1 LGHNA, CDR2 YSLEER. The CDR3 loop reads CASSQGREGGETQYF. The DNA for the CDR3 is TGCGCCAGCAGCCAAGGCCGGGAGGGTGGGGAGACCCAGTACTTC.

This clone was recorded a few times. The CDR3 coding sequence is TGTGCCAGCAGCTTAGCGGCGGGAGGGGATTACGAGCAGTACTTC. This gives the protein CASSLAAGGDYEQYF. V usage is TRBV7-2 and J usage is TRBJ2-7; 9 nucleotides line up with TRBD2. This CDR3 has 15 amino acids. Per germline, CDR1 SGHTA and CDR2 FQGNSA. Trimming took 0 bases from V and 4 from J; bases not matched to a gene: 4.

The chain combines TRBV19 with TRBJ1-4, with TRBD1 as a possible D gene (5 bases). Trimming took off 3 bases at V and 0 bases at J, with 5 bases between the two ends. Germline V gives CDR1 LNHDA, CDR2 SQIVND (reference sequence). The CDR3 is made up of 14 amino acids. CDR3: CASSMTATNEKLFF. The CDR3 DNA reads TGTGCCAGTAGTATGACAGCAACTAATGAAAAACTGTTTTTT. Combining the CDR3 with reference TRBV19 and TRBJ1-4 gives the whole variable domain DGGITQSPKYLFRKEGQNVTLSCEQNLNHDAMYWYRQDPGQGLRLIYYSQIVNDFQKGDIAEGYSVSREKKESFPLTVTSAQKNPTAFYLCASSMTATNEKLFFGSGTQLSVL.

J is TRBJ2-7 and V is TRBV27; 7 bases line up with TRBD1. Looked up from germline, CDR1 is MNHEY and CDR2 is SMNVEV (reference sequence). V was pared by 3 bases and J by 2 bases, with 7 bases of the junction left unmatched. CDR3 length equals 15 residues. The CDR3 is CASSLRQGNPYEQYF. The DNA of the CDR3 is TGTGCCAGCAGTTTGAGACAGGGTAATCCCTACGAGCAGTACTTC.

This chain connects TRBV4-1 to TRBJ2-7; TRBD2 aligns across 9 bases. This CDR3 spans 14 amino acids. Looked up from germline, CDR1 is MGHRA and CDR2 is YSYEKL. Losses at the gene ends were 4 bases for V and 4 bases for J; bases not matched to a gene: 5. CDR3 protein: CASSPAGGGYEQYF. CDR3 DNA: TGCGCCAGCAGCCCAGCGGGAGGTGGGTACGAGCAGTACTTC.

The chain combines TRBV29-1 with TRBJ2-3; TRBD1 agrees at 9 bases. CDR3 length: 16 residues. Trimming took 1 base from V and 8 from J; bases not matched to a gene: 13. Germline CDR1 and CDR2: SQVTM and ANQGSEA. The chain's CDR3 is CSVEGLGTGLFGTQYF. The CDR3 bases are TGCAGCGTTGAAGGACTCGGGACAGGGCTTTTCGGTACGCAGTATTTT.

The chain uses TRBV6-5 and TRBJ2-5; perhaps TRBD1 as D (5 bases). V gave up 2 bases and J gave up 3 bases, with 7 bases separating them. The CDR3 is 13 amino acids. The germline CDR1 and CDR2 sequences are MNHEY and SVGAGI. CDR3 region: CASSYGQEETQYF. CDR3 coding DNA: TGTGCCAGCAGTTACGGACAAGAAGAGACCCAGTACTTC.

The gene calls are TRBV29-1 and TRBJ2-3; no firm D call. This CDR3 is 14 amino acids long. Trimming stripped 4 bases from V and 0 bases from J, with 11 bases between. Germline values: CDR1 SQVTM, CDR2 ANQGSEA. Here the CDR3 DNA reads TGCAGCGTTGGATACACTACTAGCACAGATACGCAGTATTTT. This translates into CSVGYTTSTDTQYF.

This clone appeared once. The chain combines TRBV7-9 with TRBJ2-3; TRBD1 matches at 8 bases. The V gene end was trimmed by 5 bases and the J gene end by 2 bases; junction bases not matched to a gene: 6. CDR3 size: 15 residues. In germline, CDR1 is SEHNR, CDR2 FQNEAQ (reference sequence). DNA of the CDR3: TGTGCCAGCAGCCCCCGGGGACAGGCCACAGATACGCAGTATTTT. It yields the protein CASSPRGQATDTQYF.

J is TRBJ2-6 and V is TRBV11-3, with 10 positions matching TRBD2. Germline trimming cut 0 bases from V and 3 bases from J; bases unmatched to any gene: 2. The CDR3 is 17 amino acids. Germline V CDR1 and CDR2: SGHNT, YENEEA. The CDR3 is CASSLDLAGVGANVLTF. CDR3 DNA: TGTGCCAGCAGCTTAGATCTAGCGGGAGTTGGGGCCAACGTCCTGACTTTC. The full variable domain, completed using reference TRBV11-3 and TRBJ2-6, is EAGVVQSPRYKIIEKKQPVAFWCNPISGHNTLYWYLQNLGQGPELLIRYENEEAVDDSQLPKDRFSAERLKGVDSTLKIQPAELGDSAVYLCASSLDLAGVGANVLTFGAGSRLTVL.

This clone has just one count. J is TRBJ1-1 and V is TRBV30; D is possibly TRBD1 (6 bases). Germline CDR1 is GTSNPN and CDR2 is SVGIG (reference sequence). Trimming removed 0 bases from V and 2 bases from J, with 7 bases in between. The CDR3 has 13 residues. In nucleotides, the CDR3 is TGTGCCTGGAGTGTACAGGGAAACACTGAAGCTTTCTTT. Amino acid sequence: CAWSVQGNTEAFF.

The genes are TRBV7-2 and TRBJ2-3, with TRBD2 matching 7 bases. V gave up 5 bases and J gave up 0 bases; unmatched junction bases: 5. The germline V gene encodes CDR1 SGHTA and CDR2 FQGNSA. CDR3 size: 15 residues. DNA for the CDR3: TGTGCCAGCAGCCCCCTTAGCGGGAGCACAGATACGCAGTATTTT. Amino acids: CASSPLSGSTDTQYF. The variable domain in full, completed from reference TRBV7-2 and TRBJ2-3, reads GAGVSQSPSNKVTEKGKDVELRCDPISGHTALYWYRQSLGQGLEFLIYFQGNSAPDKSGLPSDRFSAERTGGSVSTLTIQRTQQEDSAVYLCASSPLSGSTDTQYFGPGTRLTVL.

The V call is TRBV19, the J call TRBJ2-1; D perhaps matches TRBD1 (6 bases). The germline gives CDR1 LNHDA, CDR2 SQIVND (reference sequence). The V end lost 10 bases, the J end lost 0 bases, and 16 bases lay between the germline ends. The CDR3 is 15 residues long. Written as DNA, the CDR3 is TGTGCCACGAAACTCGACAGGAGCTCCTACAATGAGCAGTTCTTC. Amino acid sequence: CATKLDRSSYNEQFF.

This clone was picked up a small number of times. The genes are TRBV6-1 and TRBJ2-5; maybe TRBD2 (6 bases). With the DNA end fitting TRBJ2-7 better, the J assignment may be wrong. Per the germline V gene, CDR1 is MNHNS and CDR2 is SASEGT. The CDR3 extends over 12 amino acids. The CDR3: CASNRDWGEQYF. The DNA for the CDR3 is TGTGCCAGCAACCGGGACTGGGGCGAGCAGTACTTC.

V gene TRBV28 combines with J gene TRBJ1-1; tentative D call: TRBD1 (5 bases). Germline loops: CDR1 MDHEN, CDR2 SYDVKM. The CDR3 length is 13 residues. Trimming left V 2 bases short and J 6 bases short, with 10 bases between. As DNA, the CDR3 is TGTGCCAGCAGTTTACCCCGGGACTCTGAAGCTTTCTTT. It is translated as CASSLPRDSEAFF.

This clone has just a few counts. The rearrangement links TRBV30 to TRBJ2-4; the match to TRBD2 covers 8 bases. The CDR3 contains 18 residues. From germline, CDR1 is GTSNPN and CDR2 SVGIG (reference sequence). With 2 bases clipped from V and 2 bases from J, the junction kept 14 bases outside the gene matches. The CDR3 sequence is CAWSKRGGRGGSKNIQYF. For the CDR3, the DNA is TGTGCCTGGAGTAAGCGCGGGGGGCGGGGCGGGTCCAAAAACATTCAGTACTTC.

This clone was observed once. The CDR3 DNA sequence: TGTGCCAGCAGCTCCGGGGGGACAGGTTCCTATGGCTACACCTTC. Amino acids: CASSSGGTGSYGYTF. The chain joins TRBV5-4 to TRBJ1-2; TRBD1 matches at 8 bases. With 3 bases clipped from V and 4 bases from J, the junction kept 8 bases outside the gene matches. Germline V gives CDR1 SGHNT, CDR2 YYREEE (reference sequence). This CDR3 spans 15 amino acids.

The chain combines TRBV9 with TRBJ1-2, with D perhaps matching TRBD1 (6 bases). The CDR3 consists of 18 residues. Germline V gives CDR1 SGDLS, CDR2 YYNGEE. V gave up 4 bases and J gave up 0 bases, with 22 bases separating them. CDR3 protein: CASSPGPGGMETNYGYTF. The CDR3, as DNA: TGTGCCAGCAGCCCAGGTCCGGGGGGCATGGAGACTAACTATGGCTACACCTTC.

The genes are TRBV7-7 and TRBJ2-3, with 10 bases lining up with TRBD2. V shed 6 bases and J 2 bases; nucleotides not matched to a gene: 2. This CDR3 is built from 14 residues. CDR1 is SSHAT, CDR2 FNYEAQ, per germline (reference sequence). The CDR3 here is CASSLAGATDTQYF. The DNA of the CDR3 is TGTGCCAGCAGTCTAGCGGGAGCCACAGATACGCAGTATTTT.

V gene TRBV6-4 combines with J gene TRBJ2-1; 12 positions match TRBD2. CDR1 is MRHNA and CDR2 is SNTAGT in the germline V gene. The CDR3 runs 15 residues. Trimming at V came to 5 bases and at J to 8 bases, leaving 7 bases not matched to a gene. CDR3 DNA sequence: TGTGCCAGCAGTCCACTAGCGGGAGGCGGGGATGAGCAGTTCTTC. Translation: CASSPLAGGGDEQFF.

The CDR3 sequence: CASKTGRGNQPQHF. CDR3 DNA sequence: TGTGCCAGCAAGACAGGACGAGGCAATCAGCCCCAGCATTTT. The V and J genes are TRBV6-1 and TRBJ1-5; D is perhaps TRBD1 (6 bases). With 7 bases removed from V and 2 bases from J, the gap between germline ends came to 12 bases. Germline CDR1 MNHNS, CDR2 SASEGT. The CDR3 has 14 amino acids.

This clone was recorded only once. This chain uses TRBV5-1 with TRBJ2-2; 8 bases map to TRBD2. This CDR3 has 16 amino acids. The germline CDR1 and CDR2 sequences are SGHRS and YFSETQ. Trimming cost V 2 bases and J 5 bases; bases outside gene matches: 8. For the CDR3, the DNA is TGCGCCAGCAGCTTTTCGGCGGGAGGAGGGACCGGGGAGCTGTTTTTT. It codes for CASSFSAGGGTGELFF.